The entry below describes one T cell receptor (beta chain). TCRdb redid the calling of the 5' RACE reads with MiXCR, one entry per CDR3 protein. The repertoire holds about 38,000 distinct CDR3 sequences, approximately 7.5% seen once, with roughly 28% in the top ten. This sample was included in a study of spatial heterogeneity in lung cancer. Regarding time point: sample taken at primary tumor resection. The CDR3 spans 13 residues. Trimming removed 6 bases from V and 5 bases from J, with 16 bases in between. Germline CDR1 reads DFQATT; CDR2 reads SNEGSKA (reference sequence). The J gene is TRBJ2-5, the V gene TRBV20-1, with D perhaps matching TRBD2 (6 bases). This TCR was recovered from a male donor with early-stage non-small cell lung cancer. Source: PBMCs, taken at surgery. This CDR3 reads CSAAGRRRETQYF. CDR3 sequence (DNA): TGCAGTGCCGCGGGACGGCGAAGGGAGACCCAGTACTTC.